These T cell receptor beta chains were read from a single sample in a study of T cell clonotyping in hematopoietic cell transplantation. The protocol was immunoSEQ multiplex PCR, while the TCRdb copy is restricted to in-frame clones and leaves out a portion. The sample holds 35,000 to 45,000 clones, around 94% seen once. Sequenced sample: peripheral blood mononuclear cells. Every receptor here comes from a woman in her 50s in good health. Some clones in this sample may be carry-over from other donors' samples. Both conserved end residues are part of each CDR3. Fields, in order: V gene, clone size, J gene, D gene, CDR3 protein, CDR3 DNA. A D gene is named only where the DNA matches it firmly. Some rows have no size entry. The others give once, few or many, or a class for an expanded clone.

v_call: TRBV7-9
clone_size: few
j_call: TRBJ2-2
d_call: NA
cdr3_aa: CASRPTTGNTGELFF
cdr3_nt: TGTGCCAGCAGACCGACGACGGGGAACACCGGGGAGCTGTTTTTT

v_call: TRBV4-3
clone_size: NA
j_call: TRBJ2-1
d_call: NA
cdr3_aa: CASSQGTQNEYNEQFF
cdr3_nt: TGCGCCAGCAGCCAAGGGACCCAAAATGAATACAATGAGCAGTTCTTC

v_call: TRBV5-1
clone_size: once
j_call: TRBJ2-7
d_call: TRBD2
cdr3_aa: CASRWGGEGPYEQYF
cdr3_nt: TGCGCCAGCAGATGGGGAGGGGAAGGTCCCTACGAGCAGTACTTC

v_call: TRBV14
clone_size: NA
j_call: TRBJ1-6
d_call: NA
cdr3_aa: CASSRGNSPLHF
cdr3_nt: TGTGCCAGCAGCCGGGGGAATTCACCCCTCCACTTT

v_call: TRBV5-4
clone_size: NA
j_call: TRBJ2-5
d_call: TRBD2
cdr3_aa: CASSLPSGVQETQYF
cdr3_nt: TGTGCCAGCAGCTTGCCTAGCGGGGTCCAAGAGACCCAGTACTTC

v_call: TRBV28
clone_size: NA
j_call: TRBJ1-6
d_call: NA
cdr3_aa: CASRVANSPLHF
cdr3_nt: TGTGCCAGCAGAGTGGCAAATTCACCCCTCCACTTT

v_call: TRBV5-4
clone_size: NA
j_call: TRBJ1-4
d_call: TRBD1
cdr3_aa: CASSREQGPTELFF
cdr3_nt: TGTGCCAGCAGCCGAGAACAGGGGCCAACAGAACTGTTTTTT

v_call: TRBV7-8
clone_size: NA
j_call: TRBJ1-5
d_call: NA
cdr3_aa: CASSAGRWSNQPQHF
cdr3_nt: TGTGCCAGCAGCGCCGGCAGGTGGAGCAATCAGCCCCAGCATTTT

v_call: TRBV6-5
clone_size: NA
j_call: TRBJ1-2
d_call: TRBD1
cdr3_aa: CASSEGDRGGGYTF
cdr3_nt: TGTGCCAGCAGTGAAGGGGACAGGGGAGGAGGCTACACCTTC

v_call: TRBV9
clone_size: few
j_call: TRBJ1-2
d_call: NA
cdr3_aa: CASSEEGTYGYTF
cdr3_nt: TGTGCCAGCAGCGAGGAGGGCACCTATGGCTACACCTTC

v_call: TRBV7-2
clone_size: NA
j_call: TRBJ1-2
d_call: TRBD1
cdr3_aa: CASSLMTGGGGNYGYTF
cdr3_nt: TGTGCCAGCAGCTTGATGACAGGGGGTGGGGGAAACTATGGCTACACCTTC

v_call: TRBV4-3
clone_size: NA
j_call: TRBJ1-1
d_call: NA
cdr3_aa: CASSQDDQGDTEAFF
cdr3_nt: TGCGCCAGCAGCCAAGATGACCAAGGGGACACTGAAGCTTTCTTT

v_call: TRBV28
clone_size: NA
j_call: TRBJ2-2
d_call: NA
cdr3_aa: CASTNLAPGELFF
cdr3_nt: TGTGCCAGCACTAACCTAGCGCCCGGGGAGCTGTTTTTT

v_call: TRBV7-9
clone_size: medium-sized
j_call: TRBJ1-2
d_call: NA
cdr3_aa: CASSLDATVKFGYTF
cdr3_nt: TGTGCCAGCAGCTTAGACGCGACAGTGAAGTTCGGCTACACCTTC

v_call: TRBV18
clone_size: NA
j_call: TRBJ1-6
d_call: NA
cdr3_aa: CASSPGEGENSPLHF
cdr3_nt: TGTGCCAGCTCACCAGGGGAGGGAGAGAATTCACCCCTCCACTTT

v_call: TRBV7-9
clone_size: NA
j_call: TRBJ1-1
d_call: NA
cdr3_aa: CASSNTEAFF
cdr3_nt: TGTGCCAGCTCGAACACTGAAGCTTTCTTT

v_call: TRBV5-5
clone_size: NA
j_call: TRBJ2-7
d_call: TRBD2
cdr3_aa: CASSLVAGGLTYEQYF
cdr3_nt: TGTGCCAGCAGCTTGGTAGCGGGGGGGTTGACCTACGAGCAGTACTTC

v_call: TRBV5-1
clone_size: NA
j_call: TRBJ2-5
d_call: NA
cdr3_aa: CASRVAGTFETQYF
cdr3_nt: TGCGCCAGCCGTGTGGCGGGGACTTTTGAGACCCAGTACTTC

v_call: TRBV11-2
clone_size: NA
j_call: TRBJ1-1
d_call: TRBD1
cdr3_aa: CASSFTTGGSEAFF
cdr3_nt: TGTGCCAGCAGCTTCACGACAGGGGGGTCTGAAGCTTTCTTT

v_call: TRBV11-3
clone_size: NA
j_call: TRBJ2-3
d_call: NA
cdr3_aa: CASSLRTQDDTQYF
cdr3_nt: TGTGCCAGCAGCTTAAGGACTCAGGACGATACGCAGTATTTT

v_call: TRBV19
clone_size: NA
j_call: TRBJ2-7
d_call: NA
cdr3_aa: CASRRNGDVYEQYF
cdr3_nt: TGTGCCAGTAGAAGGAACGGGGATGTATACGAGCAGTACTTC

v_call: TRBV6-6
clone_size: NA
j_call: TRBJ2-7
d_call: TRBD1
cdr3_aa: CASSSPSGTGKYEQYF
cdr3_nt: TGTGCCAGCAGTTCCCCATCCGGGACAGGGAAATACGAGCAGTACTTC

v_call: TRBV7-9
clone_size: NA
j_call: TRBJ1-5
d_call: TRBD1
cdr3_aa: CASSLLAQGNQPQHF
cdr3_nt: TGTGCCAGCAGCTTATTGGCACAGGGGAATCAGCCCCAGCATTTT

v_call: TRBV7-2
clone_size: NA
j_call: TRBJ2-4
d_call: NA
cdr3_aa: CASSLGGGRVDIQYF
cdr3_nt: TGTGCCAGCAGCTTAGGAGGCGGCAGGGTGGACATTCAGTACTTC

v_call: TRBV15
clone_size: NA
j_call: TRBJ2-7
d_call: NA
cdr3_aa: CATSRASNEQYF
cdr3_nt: TGTGCCACCAGCAGAGCTAGCAACGAGCAGTACTTC

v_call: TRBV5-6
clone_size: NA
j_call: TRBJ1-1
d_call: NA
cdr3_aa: CASRWRGRITEAFF
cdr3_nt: TGTGCCAGCAGATGGCGGGGTAGGATCACTGAAGCTTTCTTT

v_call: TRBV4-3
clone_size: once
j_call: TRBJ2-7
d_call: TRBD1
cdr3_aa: CASSQDLRTGWSYEQYF
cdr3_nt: TGCGCCAGCAGCCAAGATCTTAGGACAGGGTGGTCCTACGAGCAGTACTTC

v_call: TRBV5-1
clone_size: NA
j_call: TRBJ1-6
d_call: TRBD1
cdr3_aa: CASSLTGLWSDSPLHF
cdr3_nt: TGCGCCAGCAGCCTGACAGGGTTGTGGTCAGATTCACCCCTCCACTTT

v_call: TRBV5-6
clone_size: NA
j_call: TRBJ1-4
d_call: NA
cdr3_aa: CASHSWGEKLFF
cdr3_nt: TGTGCCAGCCATTCCTGGGGTGAAAAACTGTTTTTT

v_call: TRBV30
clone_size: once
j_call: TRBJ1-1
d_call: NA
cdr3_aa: CAWSGMNTEAFF
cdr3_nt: TGTGCCTGGAGTGGAATGAACACTGAAGCTTTCTTT

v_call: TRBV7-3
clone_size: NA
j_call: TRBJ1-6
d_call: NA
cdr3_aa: CASSSFGRLHF
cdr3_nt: TGTGCCAGCAGCTCATTTGGCCGCCTCCACTTT

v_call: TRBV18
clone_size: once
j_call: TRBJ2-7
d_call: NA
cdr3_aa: CASSPPARTYEQYF
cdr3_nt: TGTGCCAGCTCACCACCGGCAAGAACCTACGAGCAGTACTTC

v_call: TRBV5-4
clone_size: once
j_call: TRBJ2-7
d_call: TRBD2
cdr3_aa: CASSPRTSGAYEQYF
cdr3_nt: TGTGCCAGCAGCCCACGGACTAGCGGGGCCTACGAGCAGTACTTC

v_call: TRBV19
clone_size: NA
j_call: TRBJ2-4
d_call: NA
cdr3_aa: CASSRGRQDTIPVAKNIQYF
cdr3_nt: TGTGCCAGTAGTAGGGGGCGACAGGACACAATTCCTGTAGCCAAAAACATTCAGTACTTC

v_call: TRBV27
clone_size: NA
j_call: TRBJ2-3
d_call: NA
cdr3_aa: CASSSSQGGTDTQYF
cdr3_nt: TGTGCCAGCAGTTCCTCACAGGGAGGAACAGATACGCAGTATTTT

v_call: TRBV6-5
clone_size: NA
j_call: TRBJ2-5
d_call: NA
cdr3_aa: CASSFGTQRGETQYF
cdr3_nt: TGTGCCAGCAGCTTCGGGACTCAGAGGGGAGAGACCCAGTACTTC

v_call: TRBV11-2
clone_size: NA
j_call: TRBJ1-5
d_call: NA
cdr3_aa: CASSLDRSGNQPQHF
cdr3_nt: TGTGCCAGCAGCTTAGATCGGTCAGGTAATCAGCCCCAGCATTTT

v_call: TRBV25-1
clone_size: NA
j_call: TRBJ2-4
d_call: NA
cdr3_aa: CASMGGNIQYF
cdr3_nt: TGTGCCAGCATGGGGGGAAACATTCAGTACTTC

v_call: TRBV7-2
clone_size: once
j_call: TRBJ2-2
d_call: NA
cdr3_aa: CASSLFSGNTGELFF
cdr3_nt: TGTGCCAGCAGCCTATTCTCGGGGAACACCGGGGAGCTGTTTTTT

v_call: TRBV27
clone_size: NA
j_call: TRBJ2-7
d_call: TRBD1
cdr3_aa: CASSPLTPQGAYEQYF
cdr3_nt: TGTGCCAGCAGTCCCCTTACCCCACAGGGGGCCTACGAGCAGTACTTC

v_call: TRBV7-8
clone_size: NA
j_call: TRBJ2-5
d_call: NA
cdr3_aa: CASSTPATPWGETQYF
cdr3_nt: TGTGCCAGCAGCACACCTGCGACTCCCTGGGGGGAGACCCAGTACTTC

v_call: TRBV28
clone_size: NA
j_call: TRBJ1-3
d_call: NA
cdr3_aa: CASSSAGEGHSGNTIYF
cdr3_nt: TGTGCCAGCAGCTCGGCCGGGGAAGGTCACTCTGGAAACACCATATATTTT

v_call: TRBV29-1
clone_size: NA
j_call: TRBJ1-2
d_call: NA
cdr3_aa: CSVGTDGYTF
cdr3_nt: TGCAGCGTCGGGACGGATGGCTACACCTTC

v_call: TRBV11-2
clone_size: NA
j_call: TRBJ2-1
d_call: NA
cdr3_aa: CASRGIRGSSYNEQFF
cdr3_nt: TGTGCCAGCAGGGGGATTCGGGGGAGCTCCTACAATGAGCAGTTCTTC

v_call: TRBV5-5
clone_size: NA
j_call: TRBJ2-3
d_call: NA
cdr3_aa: CASSLAQGGSTDTQYF
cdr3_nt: TGTGCCAGCAGCTTGGCCCAGGGTGGTAGCACAGATACGCAGTATTTT

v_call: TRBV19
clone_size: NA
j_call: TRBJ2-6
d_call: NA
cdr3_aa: CASTHRYSGANVLTF
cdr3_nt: TGTGCCAGTACCCATCGGTACTCTGGGGCCAACGTCCTGACTTTC

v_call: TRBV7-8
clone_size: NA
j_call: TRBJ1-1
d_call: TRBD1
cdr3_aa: CASSLNRGSTEAFF
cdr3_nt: TGTGCCAGCAGCTTAAACAGGGGGAGCACTGAAGCTTTCTTT

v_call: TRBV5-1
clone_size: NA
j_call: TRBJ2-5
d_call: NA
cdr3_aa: CASSSTPGQETQYF
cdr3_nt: TGCGCCAGCAGCTCGACACCGGGACAAGAGACCCAGTACTTC

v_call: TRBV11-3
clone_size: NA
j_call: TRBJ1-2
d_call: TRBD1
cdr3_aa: CASSPKGDSTISNYGYTF
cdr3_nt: TGTGCCAGCAGCCCAAAGGGGGACAGTACAATCTCTAACTATGGCTACACCTTC

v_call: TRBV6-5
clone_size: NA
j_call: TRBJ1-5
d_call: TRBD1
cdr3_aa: CASQTGGADQPQHF
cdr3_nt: TGTGCCTCCCAGACAGGGGGCGCCGATCAGCCCCAGCATTTT

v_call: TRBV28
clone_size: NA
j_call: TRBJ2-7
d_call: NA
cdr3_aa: CASSLKGYEQYF
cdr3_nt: TGTGCCAGCAGTTTAAAGGGCTACGAGCAGTACTTC

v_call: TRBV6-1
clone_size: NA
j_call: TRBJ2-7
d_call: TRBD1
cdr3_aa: CSYRDSYEQYF
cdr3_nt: TGTTCTTACCGGGACAGCTACGAGCAGTACTTC

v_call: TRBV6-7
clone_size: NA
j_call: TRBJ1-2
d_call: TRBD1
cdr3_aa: CASRNRDRDGYTF
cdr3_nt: TGTGCCAGCAGGAACCGGGACAGGGATGGCTACACCTTC

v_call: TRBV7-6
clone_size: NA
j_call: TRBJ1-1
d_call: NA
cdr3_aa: CASSLVGKNTEAFF
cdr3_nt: TGTGCCAGCAGCTTAGTCGGTAAGAACACTGAAGCTTTCTTT